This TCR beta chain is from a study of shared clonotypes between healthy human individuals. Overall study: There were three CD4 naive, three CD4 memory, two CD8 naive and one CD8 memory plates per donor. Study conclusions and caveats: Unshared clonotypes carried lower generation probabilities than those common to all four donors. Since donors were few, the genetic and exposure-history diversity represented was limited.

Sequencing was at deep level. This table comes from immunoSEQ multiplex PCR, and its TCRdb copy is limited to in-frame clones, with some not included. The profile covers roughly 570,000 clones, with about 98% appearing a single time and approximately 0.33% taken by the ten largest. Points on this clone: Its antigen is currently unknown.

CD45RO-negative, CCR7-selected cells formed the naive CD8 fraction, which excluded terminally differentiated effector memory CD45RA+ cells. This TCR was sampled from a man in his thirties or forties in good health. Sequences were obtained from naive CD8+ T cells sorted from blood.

The CDR3 DNA follows: TGCGGCCTCGGAGCGGAATCCTACAATGAGCAGTTCTTC. Its translation: CGLGAESYNEQFF. V gene TRBV29-1 combines with J gene TRBJ2-1; tentatively, D is TRBD2 (5 bases). Germline CDR1 and CDR2: SQVTM and ANQGSEA. This CDR3 is built from 13 residues.